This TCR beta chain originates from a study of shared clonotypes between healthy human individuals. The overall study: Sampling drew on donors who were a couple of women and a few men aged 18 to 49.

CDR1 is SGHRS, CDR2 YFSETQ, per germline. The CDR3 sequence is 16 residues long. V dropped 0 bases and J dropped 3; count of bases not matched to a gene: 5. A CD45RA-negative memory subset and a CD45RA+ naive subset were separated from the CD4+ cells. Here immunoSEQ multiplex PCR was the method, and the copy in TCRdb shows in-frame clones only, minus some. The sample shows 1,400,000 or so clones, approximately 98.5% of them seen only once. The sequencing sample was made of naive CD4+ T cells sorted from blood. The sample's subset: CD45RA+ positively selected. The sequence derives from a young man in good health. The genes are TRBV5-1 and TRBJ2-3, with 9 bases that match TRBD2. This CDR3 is CASSLVPSGVTDTQYF. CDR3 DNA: TGCGCCAGCAGCTTGGTTCCTAGCGGGGTTACAGATACGCAGTATTTT.